Listed below are T cell receptor beta chains from one sample, sequenced in a study of blood T cell repertoires in COVID-19. Clones were read by immunoSEQ multiplex PCR, and TCRdb kept only the in-frame ones, dropping some. Among a few hundred thousand clones listed, around 91% were seen once. Sequencing was carried out using PBMCs or T cells enriched from blood (not recorded which). These receptors were obtained from a young woman with acute COVID-19. Both conserved end residues are part of each CDR3. A D gene is named only where the DNA matches it firmly.

V gene	D gene	J gene	CDR3 protein
TRBV28	-	TRBJ1-2	CASRSNPNYGYTF
TRBV10-3	TRBD1	TRBJ1-1	CAISAGTGMNTEAFF
TRBV28	-	TRBJ1-5	CASSLMRQASYSNQPQHF
TRBV19	-	TRBJ1-2	CASRNQGFNYGYTF
TRBV7-6	TRBD1	TRBJ1-1	CASSSSTGANTEAFF
TRBV28	TRBD1	TRBJ1-5	CASSPIKQGVRNFGNQPQHF
TRBV28	-	TRBJ1-3	CASSSTWNTIYF
TRBV12-3/TRBV12-4	-	TRBJ2-5	CASSLRHGETQYF
TRBV19	-	TRBJ2-2	CASSPSPGNTGELFF
TRBV3-1/TRBV3-2	TRBD2	TRBJ2-5	CASSQDPGGRRETQYF
TRBV9	TRBD1	TRBJ2-7	CASSGRDRWNEQYF
TRBV11-2	-	TRBJ2-2	CASSLGSPVRVWDTGELFF
TRBV5-1	TRBD2	TRBJ2-3	CASSGTSGTDTQYF
TRBV10-1	-	TRBJ2-1	CASSNGYPGNEQFF
TRBV5-1	-	TRBJ1-2	CASSLLGEGMRGYTF
TRBV7-2	TRBD1	TRBJ2-7	CASSLRAGQAFDEQYF
TRBV28	TRBD1	TRBJ1-2	CASRIGTGEPGYTF
TRBV11-3	-	TRBJ1-2	CASSAYEANYGYTF
TRBV6-6	TRBD1	TRBJ1-5	CASRQGDQPQHF
TRBV19	-	TRBJ1-5	CATSDDYRNQPQHF
TRBV7-8	TRBD2	TRBJ2-5	CASSLAGAGGARETQYF
TRBV28	-	TRBJ1-5	CASREGFRQPQHF